Detailed here is one T cell receptor beta chain. Antigen specificity is unknown. The data were taken from a study of chemoradiotherapy in HPV16-positive cancers. The study, taken as a whole, reports: Non-HPV-specific T cells did not expand in tumors during treatment, whereas candidate HPV-specific clones and E7-related motifs did.

Profiling relied on immunoSEQ multiplex PCR, and the TCRdb table lists in-frame clones only, not all of them. The sample holds 5,000 to 6,000 clones; approximately 80% are singletons and the top ten take approximately 19%. V lost 1 base to trimming and J lost 1 base, with 15 bases between them. The CDR3 consists of 17 residues. Germline lookup yields CDR1 MGHRA and CDR2 YSYEKL. This rearrangement joins TRBV4-1 to TRBJ2-3; D possibly corresponds to TRBD2 (5 bases). The material was tumor tissue, obtained from a patient who underwent chemoradiotherapy. The sequence was obtained from a human donor with HPV-associated anogenital cancer. CDR3 loop: CASSQGGAGGGTDTQYF. The DNA for the CDR3 is TGCGCCAGCAGCCAAGGAGGTGCGGGTGGGGGCACAGATACGCAGTATTTT.